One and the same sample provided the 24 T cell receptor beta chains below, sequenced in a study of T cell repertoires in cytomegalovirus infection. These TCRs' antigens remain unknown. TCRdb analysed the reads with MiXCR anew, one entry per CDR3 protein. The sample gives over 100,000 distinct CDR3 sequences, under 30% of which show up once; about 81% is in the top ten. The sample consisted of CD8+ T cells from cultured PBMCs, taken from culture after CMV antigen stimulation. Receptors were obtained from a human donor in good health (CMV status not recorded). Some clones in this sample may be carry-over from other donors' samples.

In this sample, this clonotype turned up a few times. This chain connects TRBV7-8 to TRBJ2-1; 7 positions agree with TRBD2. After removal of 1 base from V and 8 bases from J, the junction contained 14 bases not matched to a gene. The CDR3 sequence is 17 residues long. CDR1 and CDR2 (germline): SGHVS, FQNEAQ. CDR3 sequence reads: CASSLEGSAGVLDEQFF. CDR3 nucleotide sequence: TGTGCCAGCAGCTTAGAAGGTTCGGCGGGGGTACTCGATGAGCAGTTCTTC.

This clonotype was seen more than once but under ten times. The CDR3 loop reads CASTFAGGLPEAFF. CDR3 DNA: TGTGCCAGCACCTTTGCCGGGGGGCTTCCTGAAGCTTTCTTT. V gene TRBV5-4 combines with J gene TRBJ1-1; the D gene is possibly TRBD1 (6 bases). This CDR3 has 14 residues. V lost 6 bases to trimming and J lost 6 bases, with 18 bases between them. Germline CDR1 reads SGHNT; CDR2 reads YYREEE (reference sequence).

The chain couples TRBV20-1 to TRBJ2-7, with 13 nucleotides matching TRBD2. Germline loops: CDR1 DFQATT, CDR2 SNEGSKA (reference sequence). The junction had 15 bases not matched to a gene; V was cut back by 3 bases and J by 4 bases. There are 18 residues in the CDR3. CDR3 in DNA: TGCAGTGCTAGGAACCCTATGGAACTAGCGGGGGGGCGTTACGAGCAGTACTTC. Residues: CSARNPMELAGGRYEQYF.

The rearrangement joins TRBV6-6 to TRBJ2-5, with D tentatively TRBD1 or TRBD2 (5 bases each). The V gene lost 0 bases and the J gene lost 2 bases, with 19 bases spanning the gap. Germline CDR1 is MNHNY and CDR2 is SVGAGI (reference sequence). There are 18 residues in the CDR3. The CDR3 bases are TGTGCCAGCAGTTACTCTTTTGGGGGTAACCGCCTTCAAGAGACCCAGTACTTC. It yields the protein CASSYSFGGNRLQETQYF.

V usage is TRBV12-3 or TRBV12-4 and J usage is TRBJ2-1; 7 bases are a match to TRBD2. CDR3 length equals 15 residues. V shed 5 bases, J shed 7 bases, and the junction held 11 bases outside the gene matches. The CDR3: CASSLESGAFNEQFF. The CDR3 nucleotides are TGTGCCAGCAGTCTTGAAAGCGGGGCCTTTAATGAGCAGTTCTTC.

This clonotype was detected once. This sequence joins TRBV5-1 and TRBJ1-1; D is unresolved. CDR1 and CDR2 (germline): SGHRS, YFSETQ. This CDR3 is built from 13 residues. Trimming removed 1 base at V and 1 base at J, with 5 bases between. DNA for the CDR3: TGCGCCAGCAGCTTGATAAGGAACACTGAAGCTTTCTTT. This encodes CASSLIRNTEAFF. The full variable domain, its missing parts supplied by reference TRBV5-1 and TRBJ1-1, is KAGVTQTPRYLIKTRGQQVTLSCSPISGHRSVSWYQQTPGQGLQFLFEYFSETQRNKGNFPGRFSGRQFSNSRSEMNVSTLELGDSALYLCASSLIRNTEAFFGQGTRLTVV.

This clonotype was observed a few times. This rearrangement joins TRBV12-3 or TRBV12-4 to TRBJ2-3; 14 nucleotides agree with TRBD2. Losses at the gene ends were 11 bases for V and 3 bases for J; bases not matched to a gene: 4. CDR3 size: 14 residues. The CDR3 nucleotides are TGTGCCTCACGACTAGCGGGGGGGACAGATACGCAGTATTTT. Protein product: CASRLAGGTDTQYF.

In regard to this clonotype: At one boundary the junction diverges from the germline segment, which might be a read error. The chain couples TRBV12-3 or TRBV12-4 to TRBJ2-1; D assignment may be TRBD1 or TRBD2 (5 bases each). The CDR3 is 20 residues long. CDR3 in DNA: TGTACCAGCAGTTTAAGCCCGGGAAGGCCCGGGGCTAGGTTGCACAATGAGCAGTTCTTC. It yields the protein CTSSLSPGRPGARLHNEQFF.

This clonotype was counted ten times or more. The CDR3 DNA follows: TGTGCCAGCAGTGAGTGGTCCTACAATGAGCAGTTCTTC. It specifies CASSEWSYNEQFF. V usage is TRBV2 and J usage is TRBJ2-1; unclear D gene. Trimming shortened V by 3 bases and J by 1 base, and 4 bases separated the two germline ends. The CDR3 is made up of 13 amino acids. Germline V gene lookup returns CDR1 SNHLY and CDR2 FYNNEI. The full variable domain, in which reference TRBV2 and TRBJ2-1 provide the parts outside the CDR3, is EPEVTQTPSHQVTQMGQEVILRCVPISNHLYFYWYRQILGQKVEFLVSFYNNEISEKSEIFDDQFSVERPDGSNFTLKIRSTKLEDSAMYFCASSEWSYNEQFFGPGTRLTVL.

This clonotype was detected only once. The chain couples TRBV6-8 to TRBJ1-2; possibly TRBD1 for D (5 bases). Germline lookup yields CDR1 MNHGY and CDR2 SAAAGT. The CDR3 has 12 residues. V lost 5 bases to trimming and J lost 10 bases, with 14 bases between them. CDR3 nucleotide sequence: TGTGCCAGCAGTCCAGACAGTTACGACTACACCTTC. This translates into CASSPDSYDYTF.

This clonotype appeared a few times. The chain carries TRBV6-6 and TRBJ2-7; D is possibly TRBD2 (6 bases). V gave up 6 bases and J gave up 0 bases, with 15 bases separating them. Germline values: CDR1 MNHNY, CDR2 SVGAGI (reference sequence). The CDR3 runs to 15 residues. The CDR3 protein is CASREDGGFSYEQYF. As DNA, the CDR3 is TGTGCCAGCAGGGAGGACGGGGGATTCTCCTACGAGCAGTACTTC.

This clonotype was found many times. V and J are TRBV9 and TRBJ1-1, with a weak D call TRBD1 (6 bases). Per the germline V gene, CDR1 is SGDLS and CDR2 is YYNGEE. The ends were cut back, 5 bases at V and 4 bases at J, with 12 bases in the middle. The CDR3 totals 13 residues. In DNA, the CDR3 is TGTGCCAGCAGTACAGGGCTAAGCACTGAAGCTTTCTTT. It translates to CASSTGLSTEAFF.

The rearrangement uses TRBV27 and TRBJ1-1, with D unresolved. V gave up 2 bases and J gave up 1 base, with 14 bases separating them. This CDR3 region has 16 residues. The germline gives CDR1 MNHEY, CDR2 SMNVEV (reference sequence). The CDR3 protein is CASSLLRRYGNTEAFF. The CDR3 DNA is TGTGCCAGCAGTTTACTGAGGCGATACGGGAACACTGAAGCTTTCTTT.

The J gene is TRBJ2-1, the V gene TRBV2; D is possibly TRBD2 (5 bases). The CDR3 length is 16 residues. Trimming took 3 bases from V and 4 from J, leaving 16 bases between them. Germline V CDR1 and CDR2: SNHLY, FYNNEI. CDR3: CASSERIRGKYNEQFF. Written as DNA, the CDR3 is TGTGCCAGCAGTGAGCGAATCCGAGGGAAGTACAATGAGCAGTTCTTC.

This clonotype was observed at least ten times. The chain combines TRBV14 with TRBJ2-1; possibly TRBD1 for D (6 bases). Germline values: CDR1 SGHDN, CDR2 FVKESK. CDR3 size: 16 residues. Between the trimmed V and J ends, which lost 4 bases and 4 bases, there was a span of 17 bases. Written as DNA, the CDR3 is TGTGCCAGCAGCCCGATGGGGGCCCCGAATTACAATGAGCAGTTCTTC. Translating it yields CASSPMGAPNYNEQFF.

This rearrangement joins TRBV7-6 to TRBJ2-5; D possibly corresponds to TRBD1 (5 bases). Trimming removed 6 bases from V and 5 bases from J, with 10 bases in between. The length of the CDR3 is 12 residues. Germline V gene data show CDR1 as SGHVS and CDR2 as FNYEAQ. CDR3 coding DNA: TGTGCCAGCAGAGGGGTTTCGGAGACCCAGTACTTC. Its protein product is CASRGVSETQYF.

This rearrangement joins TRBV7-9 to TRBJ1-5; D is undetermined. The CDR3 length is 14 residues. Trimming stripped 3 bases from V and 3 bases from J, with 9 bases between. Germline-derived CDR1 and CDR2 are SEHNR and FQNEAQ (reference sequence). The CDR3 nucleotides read TGTGCCAGCAGCTTTCAGGACCACAATCAGCCCCAGCATTTT. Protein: CASSFQDHNQPQHF.

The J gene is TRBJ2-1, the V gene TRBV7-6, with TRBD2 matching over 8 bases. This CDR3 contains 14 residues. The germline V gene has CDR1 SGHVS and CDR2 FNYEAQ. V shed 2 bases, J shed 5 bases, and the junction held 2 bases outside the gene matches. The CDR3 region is CASSLRAGDNEQFF. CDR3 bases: TGTGCCAGCAGCTTACGAGCGGGGGACAATGAGCAGTTCTTC.

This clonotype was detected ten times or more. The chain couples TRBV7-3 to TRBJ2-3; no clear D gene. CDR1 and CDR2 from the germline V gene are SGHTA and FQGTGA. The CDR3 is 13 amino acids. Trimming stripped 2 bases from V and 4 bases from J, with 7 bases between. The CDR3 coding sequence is TGTGCCAGCAGCTTAGTGGGGTCAGATACGCAGTATTTT. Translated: CASSLVGSDTQYF.

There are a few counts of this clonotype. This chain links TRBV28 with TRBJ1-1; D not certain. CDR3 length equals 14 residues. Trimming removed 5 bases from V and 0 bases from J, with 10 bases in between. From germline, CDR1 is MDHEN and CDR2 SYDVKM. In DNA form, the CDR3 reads TGTGCCAGCAGTGGAGGAATTATGAACACTGAAGCTTTCTTT. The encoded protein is CASSGGIMNTEAFF.

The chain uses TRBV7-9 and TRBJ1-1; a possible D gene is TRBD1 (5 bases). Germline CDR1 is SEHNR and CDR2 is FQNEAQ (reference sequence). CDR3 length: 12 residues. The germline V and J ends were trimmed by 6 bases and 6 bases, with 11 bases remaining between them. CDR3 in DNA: TGTGCCAGCAGAATCGACAGATCTGAAGCTTTCTTT. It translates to CASRIDRSEAFF.

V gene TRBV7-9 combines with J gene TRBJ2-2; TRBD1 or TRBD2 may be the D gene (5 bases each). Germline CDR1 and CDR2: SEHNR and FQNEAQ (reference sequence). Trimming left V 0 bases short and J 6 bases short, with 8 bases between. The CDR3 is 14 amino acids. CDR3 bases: TGTGCCAGCAGCTTAGCTCGGGGCGCCGGGGAGCTGTTTTTT. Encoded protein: CASSLARGAGELFF.

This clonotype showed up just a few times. CDR3 coding DNA: TGTGCCAGTAGTATAGGAGGACAGCCCCAGCATTTT. Translated: CASSIGGQPQHF. This sequence joins TRBV19 and TRBJ1-5; D is unclear. Germline CDR1 reads LNHDA; CDR2 reads SQIVND (reference sequence). V lost 1 base to trimming and J lost 7 bases, with 5 bases between them. The CDR3 covers 12 residues.

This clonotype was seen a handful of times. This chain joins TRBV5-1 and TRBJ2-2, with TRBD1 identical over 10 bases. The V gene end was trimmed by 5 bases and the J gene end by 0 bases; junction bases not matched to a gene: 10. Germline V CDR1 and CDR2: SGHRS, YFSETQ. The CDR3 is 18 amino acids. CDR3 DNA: TGCGCCAGCAGTCCCCGGGACAGGGGACCCGCGAACACCGGGGAGCTGTTTTTT. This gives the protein CASSPRDRGPANTGELFF.